The 13 T cell receptor beta chains below were found in one sample sequenced in a study of naive and memory T cell subsets. Study-wide results and caveats: Especially in CD8 cells, naive repertoires contained a few larger clonotypes, possibly CD45RA-re-expressing memory cells.

These TCRs are of unknown antigen specificity. An equimolar mix of two oligonucleotides served as the beta constant-region primer for TRBC1 and TRBC2. Nested alpha and beta constant-region primers with the SP2 primer drove four PCR rounds on ligated cDNA. TCRdb analysed the UMI-ligation and nested PCR reads with MiXCR anew, one entry per CDR3 protein. This sample carries roughly 97,000 distinct CDR3 sequences, more than 12% of them seen once, and the ten largest clones take around 2.7%. Sequenced sample: naive CD8+ T cells from blood. These receptors were taken from a human donor in good health.

The chain uses TRBV12-3 or TRBV12-4 and TRBJ2-1; the match to TRBD2 covers 12 bases. The CDR3 spans 15 residues. J gave up 5 bases and V 8 bases, and 7 bases lay outside the gene matches. The CDR3 is CASEFGLAGNNEQFF. DNA for the CDR3: TGTGCCAGCGAGTTCGGACTAGCGGGAAACAATGAGCAGTTCTTC.

In its sample, this clonotype was seen a few times. J is TRBJ1-1 and V is TRBV19; D not certain. Trimming pared 0 bases from V and 10 bases from J, leaving 12 bases between. Germline loops: CDR1 LNHDA, CDR2 SQIVND (reference sequence). The CDR3 loop spans 13 amino acids. The CDR3 spells CASSIDDRIVAFF. As DNA, the CDR3 is TGTGCCAGTAGTATAGATGATCGCATCGTAGCTTTCTTT. The variable domain in full, completed from reference TRBV19 and TRBJ1-1, reads DGGITQSPKYLFRKEGQNVTLSCEQNLNHDAMYWYRQDPGQGLRLIYYSQIVNDFQKGDIAEGYSVSREKKESFPLTVTSAQKNPTAFYLCASSIDDRIVAFFGQGTRLTVV.

This clonotype has only a few counts. This chain uses TRBV24-1 with TRBJ2-2; D remains ambiguous. Germline V gene sequence: CDR1 KGHDR, CDR2 SFDVKD. V shed 3 bases and J shed 0 bases, with 10 bases lying between them. CDR3 length: 16 amino acids. The CDR3 here is CATSDPQRANTGELFF. The DNA of the CDR3 is TGTGCCACCAGTGATCCGCAGCGCGCGAACACCGGGGAGCTGTTTTTT.

Comment on this clonotype: This may arise from a read error, as a much more abundant clone is one base away. This chain uses TRBV7-6 with TRBJ2-2; 10 nucleotides align to TRBD2. The CDR3 sequence is 16 residues long. CDR1 is SGHVS, CDR2 FNYEAQ, per germline. CDR3 sequence: CASSPTLAGAGGVLFF. CDR3 DNA sequence: TGTGCCAGCAGCCCAACGCTAGCGGGGGCCGGCGGGGTGCTGTTTTTT.

This chain connects TRBV4-3 to TRBJ2-3; D may be TRBD2 (6 bases). CDR3 length: 15 amino acids. V was trimmed by 2 bases and J by 5 bases, leaving 14 bases between them. The V gene's germline CDR1 is LGHNA and CDR2 YSLEER. The CDR3 region has the DNA TGCGCCAGCAGCCAATCGCGGGAATGTAAAGATACGCAGTATTTT. As protein: CASSQSRECKDTQYF.

A remark on this clonotype: Just one base apart from a much larger clone, this may be a read error. J is TRBJ2-3 and V is TRBV4-3; D gene ambiguous. This CDR3 is 16 amino acids long. Germline V lookup: CDR1 LGHNA, CDR2 YSLEER. In nucleotides, the CDR3 is TGCGCCAGCAGCATTCGAAGGACCATTAGCACAGATACGAAGTATTTT. Protein product: CASSIRRTISTDTKYF.

The CDR3: CASSPLGTGANEKLFF. CDR3 in DNA: TGCGCCAGCAGCCCCCTAGGCACAGGCGCTAATGAAAAACTGTTTTTT. This sequence joins TRBV4-3 and TRBJ1-4, with a possible D match to TRBD1 (5 bases). With 4 bases removed from V and 3 bases from J, the gap between germline ends came to 15 bases. The germline V gene has CDR1 LGHNA and CDR2 YSLEER. The CDR3 extends over 16 amino acids.

The rearrangement joins TRBV28 to TRBJ1-2, with 9 positions matching TRBD1. Germline V gene data show CDR1 as MDHEN and CDR2 as SYDVKM. V gave up 2 bases and J gave up 7 bases; unmatched junction bases: 5. The CDR3 runs to 14 residues. CDR3 loop: CASSLGTGWSGYTF. DNA of the CDR3: TGTGCCAGCAGTTTAGGGACAGGGTGGAGTGGCTACACCTTC.

Ten or more counts support this clonotype. The chain has TRBV7-9 and TRBJ2-1; 7 bases fit TRBD2. The V segment lost 5 bases and the J segment 6 bases; nucleotides outside the gene matches: 13. The CDR3 loop spans 16 amino acids. In germline, CDR1 is SEHNR, CDR2 FQNEAQ (reference sequence). This chain's CDR3 is CASSPGGDRRFNEQFF. The CDR3 coding sequence is TGTGCCAGCAGCCCTGGGGGGGACCGGAGGTTCAATGAGCAGTTCTTC.

Many counts were recorded for this clonotype. This sequence joins TRBV2 and TRBJ2-3; D unclear. Between the trimmed V and J ends, which lost 3 bases and 3 bases, there was a span of 13 bases. Germline V gene sequence: CDR1 SNHLY, CDR2 FYNNEI. This CDR3 contains 15 residues. The CDR3 region is CASSDPKVLTDTQYF. As DNA, the CDR3 is TGTGCCAGCAGTGATCCTAAAGTCTTGACAGATACGCAGTATTTT.

This clonotype appeared a single time. This chain joins TRBV12-3 or TRBV12-4 and TRBJ2-7; D perhaps matches TRBD2 (5 bases). Trimming shortened V by 6 bases and J by 4 bases, and 19 bases separated the two germline ends. This CDR3 is built from 15 residues. The CDR3 loop is CASSPREWSLYEQYF. The DNA for the CDR3 is TGTGCCAGCAGCCCAAGGGAGTGGAGTTTGTACGAGCAGTACTTC.

V is TRBV27 and J is TRBJ1-5; no firm D call. The CDR3 contains 13 residues. CDR1 MNHEY and CDR2 SMNVEV come from the germline V gene (reference sequence). Trimming removed 3 bases at V and 1 base at J, with 4 bases between. Here the CDR3 DNA reads TGTGCCAGCAGTTTTTCGAGCAATCAGCCCCAGCATTTT. Amino acids: CASSFSSNQPQHF.

This clonotype was detected a few times. This chain joins TRBV4-3 and TRBJ1-6; TRBD1 matches 9 bases. The junction had 7 bases not matched to a gene; V was cut back by 5 bases and J by 8 bases. The CDR3 is 15 amino acids. Germline assignment: CDR1 LGHNA and CDR2 YSLEER. The CDR3: CASSFRQGEDSPLHF. Here the CDR3 DNA reads TGCGCCAGCAGCTTTAGACAGGGGGAAGATTCACCCCTCCACTTT.